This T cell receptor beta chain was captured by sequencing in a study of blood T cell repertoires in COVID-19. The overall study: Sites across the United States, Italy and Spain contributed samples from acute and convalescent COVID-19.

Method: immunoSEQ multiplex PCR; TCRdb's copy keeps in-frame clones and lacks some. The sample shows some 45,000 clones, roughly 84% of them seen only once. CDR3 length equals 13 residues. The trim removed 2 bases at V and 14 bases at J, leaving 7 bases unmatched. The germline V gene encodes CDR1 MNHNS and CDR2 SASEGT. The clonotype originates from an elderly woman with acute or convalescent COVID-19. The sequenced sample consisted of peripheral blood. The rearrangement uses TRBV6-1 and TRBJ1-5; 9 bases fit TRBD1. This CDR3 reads CASSESWTGVEHF. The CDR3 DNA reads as TGTGCCAGCAGTGAATCGTGGACAGGGGTGGAGCATTTT.